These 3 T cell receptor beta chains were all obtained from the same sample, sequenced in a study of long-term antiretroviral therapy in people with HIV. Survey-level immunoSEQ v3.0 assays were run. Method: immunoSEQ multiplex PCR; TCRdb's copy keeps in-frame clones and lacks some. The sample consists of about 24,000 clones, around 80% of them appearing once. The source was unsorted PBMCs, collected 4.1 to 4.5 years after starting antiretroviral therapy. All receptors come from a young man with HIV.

The CDR3 loop is CASSYSGVSMNTEAFF. The CDR3 coding sequence is TGTGCCAGCAGTTACTCAGGGGTCTCAATGAACACTGAAGCTTTCTTT. The chain carries TRBV6-6 and TRBJ1-1; a possible D gene is TRBD1 (5 bases). V lost 0 bases and J 0 bases, leaving 11 bases between the germline ends. CDR1 MNHNY and CDR2 SVGAGI come from the germline V gene (reference sequence). The CDR3 covers 16 residues.

CDR3 amino acids: CAISDSGHFYEQYF. CDR3 bases: TGTGCCATCAGTGATTCGGGACACTTCTACGAGCAGTACTTC. V usage is TRBV10-3 and J usage is TRBJ2-7; possibly TRBD1 for D (6 bases). V was cut by 3 bases and J by 3 bases, with 12 bases left in between. CDR3 size: 14 residues. From germline, CDR1 is ENHRY and CDR2 SYGVKD.

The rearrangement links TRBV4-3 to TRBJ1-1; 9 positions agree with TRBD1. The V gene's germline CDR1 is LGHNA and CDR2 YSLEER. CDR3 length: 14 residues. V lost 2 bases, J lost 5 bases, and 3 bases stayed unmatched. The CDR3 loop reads CASSQLQGATEAFF. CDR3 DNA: TGCGCCAGCAGCCAACTACAGGGGGCTACTGAAGCTTTCTTT.